This T cell receptor beta chain derives from a study of cytomegalovirus exposure and HLA in healthy donors. Regarding the study as a whole: The study listed 164 cytomegalovirus-associated TCR beta chains.

Clones were read by immunoSEQ multiplex PCR, and TCRdb kept only the in-frame ones, dropping some. This table has over 150,000 clones, approximately 96% appearing once. Turning to this clone: Antigen unknown.

CDR1 is SGHAT and CDR2 is FQNNGV in the germline V gene. The CDR3 spans 17 residues. J lost 1 base, V lost 6 bases, and 9 bases had no gene match. The chain uses TRBV11-2 and TRBJ2-7, with 13 bases that match TRBD2. Specimen: PBMCs. This sequence was found in a young woman in good health and CMV-seronegative. The CDR3 protein is CASSSTALAGGSYEQYF. The CDR3 DNA reads TGTGCCAGCAGTTCGACAGCACTAGCGGGGGGGTCCTACGAGCAGTACTTC.